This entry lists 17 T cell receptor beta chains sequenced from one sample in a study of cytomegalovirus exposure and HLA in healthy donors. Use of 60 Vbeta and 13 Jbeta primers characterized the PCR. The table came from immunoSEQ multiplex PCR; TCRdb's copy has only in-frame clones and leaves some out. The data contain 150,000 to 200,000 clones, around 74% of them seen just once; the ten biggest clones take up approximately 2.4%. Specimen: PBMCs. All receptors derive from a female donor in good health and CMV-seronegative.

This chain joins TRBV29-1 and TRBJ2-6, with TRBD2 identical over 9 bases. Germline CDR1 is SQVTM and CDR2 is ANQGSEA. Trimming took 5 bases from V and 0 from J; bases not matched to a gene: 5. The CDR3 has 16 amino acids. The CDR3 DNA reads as TGCAGCGTTCCGGCGGGGGGGGTCTCTGGGGCCAACGTCCTGACTTTC. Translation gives CSVPAGGVSGANVLTF.

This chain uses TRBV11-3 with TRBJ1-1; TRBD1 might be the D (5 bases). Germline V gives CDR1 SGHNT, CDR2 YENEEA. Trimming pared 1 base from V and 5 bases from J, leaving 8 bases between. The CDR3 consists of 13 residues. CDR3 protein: CASSLARGTEAFF. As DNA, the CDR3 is TGTGCCAGCAGCTTAGCCCGGGGGACTGAAGCTTTCTTT.

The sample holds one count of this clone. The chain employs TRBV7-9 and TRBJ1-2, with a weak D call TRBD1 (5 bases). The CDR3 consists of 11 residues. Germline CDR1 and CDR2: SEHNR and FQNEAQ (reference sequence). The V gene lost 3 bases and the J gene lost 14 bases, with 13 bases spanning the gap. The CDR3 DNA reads TGTGCCAGCAGCTTTCGGGGGGGTTATACCTTC. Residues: CASSFRGGYTF.

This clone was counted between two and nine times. CDR3 nucleotide sequence: TGTGCCTGGAGTGAGAACAGTCAAGAGACCCAGTACTTC. This gives the protein CAWSENSQETQYF. This chain joins TRBV30 and TRBJ2-5; D ambiguous. Looked up from germline, CDR1 is GTSNPN and CDR2 is SVGIG (reference sequence). CDR3 length equals 13 residues. The ends were cut back, 1 base at V and 2 bases at J, with 8 bases in the middle.

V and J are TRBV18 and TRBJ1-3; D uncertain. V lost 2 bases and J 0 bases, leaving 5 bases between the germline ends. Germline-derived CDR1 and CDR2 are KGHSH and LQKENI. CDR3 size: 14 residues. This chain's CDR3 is CASSPGLSGNTIYF. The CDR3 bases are TGTGCCAGCTCACCAGGCCTCTCTGGAAACACCATATATTTT.

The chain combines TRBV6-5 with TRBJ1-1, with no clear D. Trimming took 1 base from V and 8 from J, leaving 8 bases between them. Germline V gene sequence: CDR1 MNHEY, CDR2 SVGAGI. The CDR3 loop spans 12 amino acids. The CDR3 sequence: CASSYWATEAFF. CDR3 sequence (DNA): TGTGCCAGCAGTTACTGGGCCACGGAAGCTTTCTTT.

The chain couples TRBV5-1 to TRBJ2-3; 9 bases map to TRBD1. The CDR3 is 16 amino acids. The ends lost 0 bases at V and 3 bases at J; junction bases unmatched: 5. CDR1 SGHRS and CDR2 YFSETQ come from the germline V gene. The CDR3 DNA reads TGCGCCAGCAGCTTGGACTTCGGGACAGGGACAGATACGCAGTATTTT. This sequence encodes CASSLDFGTGTDTQYF.

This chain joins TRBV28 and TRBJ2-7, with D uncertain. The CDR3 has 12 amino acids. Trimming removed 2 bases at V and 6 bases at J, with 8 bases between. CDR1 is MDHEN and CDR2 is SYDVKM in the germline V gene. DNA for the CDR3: TGTGCCAGCAGTTTACTGAGAGCCGAGCAGTACTTC. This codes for CASSLLRAEQYF.

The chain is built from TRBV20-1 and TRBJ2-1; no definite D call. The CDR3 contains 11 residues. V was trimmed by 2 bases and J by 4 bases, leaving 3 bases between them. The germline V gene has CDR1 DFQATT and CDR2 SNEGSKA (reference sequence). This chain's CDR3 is CSARLYNEQFF. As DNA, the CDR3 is TGCAGTGCTAGACTATACAATGAGCAGTTCTTC.

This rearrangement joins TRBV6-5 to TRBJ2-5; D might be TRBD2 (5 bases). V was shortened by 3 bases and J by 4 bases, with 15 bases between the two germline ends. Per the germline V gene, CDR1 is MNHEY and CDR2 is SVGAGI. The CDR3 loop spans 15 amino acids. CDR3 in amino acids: CASSYGLSGRETQYF. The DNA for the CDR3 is TGTGCCAGCAGTTATGGACTCTCAGGAAGAGAGACCCAGTACTTC.

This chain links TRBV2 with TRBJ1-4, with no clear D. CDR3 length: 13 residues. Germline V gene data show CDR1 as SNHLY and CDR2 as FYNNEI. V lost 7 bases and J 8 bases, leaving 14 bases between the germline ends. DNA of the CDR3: TGTGCCAGCATTCGGGGTATGGGAGAAAAACTGTTTTTT. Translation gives CASIRGMGEKLFF.

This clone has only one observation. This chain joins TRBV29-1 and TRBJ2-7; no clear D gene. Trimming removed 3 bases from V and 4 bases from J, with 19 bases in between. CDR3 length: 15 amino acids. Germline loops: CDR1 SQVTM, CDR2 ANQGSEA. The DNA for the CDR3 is TGCAGCGTTGATCTTCAGGCGCAAGGCTATTACGAGCAGTACTTC. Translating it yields CSVDLQAQGYYEQYF.

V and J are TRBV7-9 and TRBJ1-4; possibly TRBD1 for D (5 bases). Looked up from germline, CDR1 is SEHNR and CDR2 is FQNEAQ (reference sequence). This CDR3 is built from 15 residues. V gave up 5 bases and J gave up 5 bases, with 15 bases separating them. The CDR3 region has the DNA TGTGCCAGCAGCGTACGGGGGGTCCTCAATGAAAAACTGTTTTTT. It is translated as CASSVRGVLNEKLFF. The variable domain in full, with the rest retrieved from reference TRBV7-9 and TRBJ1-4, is DTGVSQNPRHKITKRGQNVTFRCDPISEHNRLYWYRQTLGQGPEFLTYFQNEAQLEKSRLLSDRFSAERPKGSFSTLEIQRTEQGDSAMYLCASSVRGVLNEKLFFGSGTQLSVL.

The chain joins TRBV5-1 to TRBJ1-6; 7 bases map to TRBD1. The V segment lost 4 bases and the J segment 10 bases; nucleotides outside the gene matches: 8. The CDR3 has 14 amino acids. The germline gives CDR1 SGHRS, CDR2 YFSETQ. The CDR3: CASSPGGGESPLHF. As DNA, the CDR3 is TGCGCCAGCAGCCCGGGAGGGGGCGAGTCACCCCTCCACTTT.

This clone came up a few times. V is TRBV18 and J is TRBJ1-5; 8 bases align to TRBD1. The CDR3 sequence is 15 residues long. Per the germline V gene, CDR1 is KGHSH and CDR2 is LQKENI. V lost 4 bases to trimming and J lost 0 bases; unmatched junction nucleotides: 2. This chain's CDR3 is CASSLQGASNQPQHF. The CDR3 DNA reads TGTGCCAGCTCACTCCAGGGGGCTAGCAATCAGCCCCAGCATTTT.

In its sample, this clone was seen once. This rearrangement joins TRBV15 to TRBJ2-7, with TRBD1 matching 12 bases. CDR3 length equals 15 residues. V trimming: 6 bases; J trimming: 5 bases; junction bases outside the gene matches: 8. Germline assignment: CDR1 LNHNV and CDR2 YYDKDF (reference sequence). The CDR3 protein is CATSPGQGAYNEQYF. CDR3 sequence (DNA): TGTGCCACCAGTCCGGGACAGGGGGCGTACAACGAGCAGTACTTC.

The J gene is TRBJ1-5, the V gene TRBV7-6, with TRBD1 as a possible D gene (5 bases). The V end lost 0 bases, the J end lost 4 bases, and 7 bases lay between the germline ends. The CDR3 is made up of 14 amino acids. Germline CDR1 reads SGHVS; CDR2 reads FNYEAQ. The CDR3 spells CASSLADTNQPQHF. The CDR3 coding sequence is TGTGCCAGCAGCTTAGCGGACACAAATCAGCCCCAGCATTTT.